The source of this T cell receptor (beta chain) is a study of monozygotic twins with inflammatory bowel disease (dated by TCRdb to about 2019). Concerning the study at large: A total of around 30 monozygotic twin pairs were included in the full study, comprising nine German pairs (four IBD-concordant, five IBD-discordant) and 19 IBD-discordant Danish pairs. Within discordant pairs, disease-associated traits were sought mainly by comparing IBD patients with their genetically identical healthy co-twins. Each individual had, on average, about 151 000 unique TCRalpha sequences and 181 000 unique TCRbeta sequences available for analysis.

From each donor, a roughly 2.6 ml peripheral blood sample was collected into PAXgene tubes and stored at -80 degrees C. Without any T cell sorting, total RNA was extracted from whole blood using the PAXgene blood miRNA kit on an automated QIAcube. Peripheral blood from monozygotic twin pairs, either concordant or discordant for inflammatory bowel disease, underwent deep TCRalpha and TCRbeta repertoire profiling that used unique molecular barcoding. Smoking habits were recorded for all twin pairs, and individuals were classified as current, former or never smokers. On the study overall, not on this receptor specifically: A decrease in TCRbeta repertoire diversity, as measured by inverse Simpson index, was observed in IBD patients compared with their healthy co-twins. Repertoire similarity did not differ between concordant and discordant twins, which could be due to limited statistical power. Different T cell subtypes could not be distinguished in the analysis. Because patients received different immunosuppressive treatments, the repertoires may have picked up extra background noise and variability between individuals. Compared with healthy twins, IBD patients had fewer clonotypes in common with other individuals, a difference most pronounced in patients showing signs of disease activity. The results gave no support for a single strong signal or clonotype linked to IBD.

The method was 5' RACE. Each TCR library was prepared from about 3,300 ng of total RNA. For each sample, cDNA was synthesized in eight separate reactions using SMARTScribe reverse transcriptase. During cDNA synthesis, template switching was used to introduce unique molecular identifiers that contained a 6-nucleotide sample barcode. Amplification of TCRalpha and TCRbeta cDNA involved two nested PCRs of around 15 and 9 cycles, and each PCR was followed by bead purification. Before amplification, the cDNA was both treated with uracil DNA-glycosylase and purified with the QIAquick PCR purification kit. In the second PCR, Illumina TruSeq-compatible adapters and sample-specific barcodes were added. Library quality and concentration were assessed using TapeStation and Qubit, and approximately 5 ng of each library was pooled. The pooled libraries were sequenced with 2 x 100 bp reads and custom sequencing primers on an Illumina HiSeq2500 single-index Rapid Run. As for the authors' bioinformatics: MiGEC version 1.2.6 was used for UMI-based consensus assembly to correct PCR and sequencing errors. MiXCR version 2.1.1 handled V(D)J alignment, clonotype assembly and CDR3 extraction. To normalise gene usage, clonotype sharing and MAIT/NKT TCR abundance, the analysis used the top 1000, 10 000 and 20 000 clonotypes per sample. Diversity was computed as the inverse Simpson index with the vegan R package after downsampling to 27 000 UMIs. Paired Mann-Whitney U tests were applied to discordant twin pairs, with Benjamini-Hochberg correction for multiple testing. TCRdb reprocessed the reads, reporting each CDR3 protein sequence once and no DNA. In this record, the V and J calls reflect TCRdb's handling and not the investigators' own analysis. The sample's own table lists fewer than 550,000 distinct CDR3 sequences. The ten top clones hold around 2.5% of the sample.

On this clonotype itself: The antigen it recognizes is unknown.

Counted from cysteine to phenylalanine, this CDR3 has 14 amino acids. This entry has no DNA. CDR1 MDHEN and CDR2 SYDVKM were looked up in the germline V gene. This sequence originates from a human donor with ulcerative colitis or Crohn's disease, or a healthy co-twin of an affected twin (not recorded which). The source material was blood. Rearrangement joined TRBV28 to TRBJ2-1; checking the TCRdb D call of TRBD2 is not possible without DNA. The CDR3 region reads CASRVAGGDRSQFF.